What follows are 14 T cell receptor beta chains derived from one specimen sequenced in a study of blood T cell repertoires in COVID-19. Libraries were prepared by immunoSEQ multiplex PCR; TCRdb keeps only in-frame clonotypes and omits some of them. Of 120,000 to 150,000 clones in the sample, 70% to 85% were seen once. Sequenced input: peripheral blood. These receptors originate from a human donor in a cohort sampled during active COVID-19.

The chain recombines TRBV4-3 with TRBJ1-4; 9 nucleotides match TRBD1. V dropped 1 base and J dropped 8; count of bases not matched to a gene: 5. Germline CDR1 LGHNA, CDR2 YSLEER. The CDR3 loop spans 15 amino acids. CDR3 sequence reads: CASSQGGTGIEKLFF. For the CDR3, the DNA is TGCGCCAGCAGCCAAGGGGGGACAGGGATAGAAAAACTGTTTTTT.

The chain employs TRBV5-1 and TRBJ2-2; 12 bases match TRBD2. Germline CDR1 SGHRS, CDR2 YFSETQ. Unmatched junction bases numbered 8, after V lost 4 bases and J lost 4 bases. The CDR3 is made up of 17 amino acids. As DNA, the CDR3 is TGCGCCAGCAGCGCTAGCGGGGGGGCCCGAGTCACCGGGGAGCTGTTTTTT. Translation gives CASSASGGARVTGELFF.

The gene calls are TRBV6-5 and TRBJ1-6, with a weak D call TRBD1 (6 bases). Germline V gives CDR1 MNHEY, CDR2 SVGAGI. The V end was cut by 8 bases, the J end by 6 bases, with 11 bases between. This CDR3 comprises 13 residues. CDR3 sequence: CASPGEGNSPLHF. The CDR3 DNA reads TGTGCCAGCCCAGGGGAGGGTAATTCACCCCTCCACTTT.

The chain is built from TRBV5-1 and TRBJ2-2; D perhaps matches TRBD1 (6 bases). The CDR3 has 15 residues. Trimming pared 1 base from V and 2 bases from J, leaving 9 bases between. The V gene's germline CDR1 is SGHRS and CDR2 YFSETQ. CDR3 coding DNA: TGCGCCAGCAGCTTGATACAGGGCAACACCGGGGAGCTGTTTTTT. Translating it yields CASSLIQGNTGELFF.

CDR3 residues: CATSKQHNTEAFF. The DNA of the CDR3 is TGTGCCACCAGTAAACAGCATAACACTGAAGCTTTCTTT. The V gene is TRBV24-1, the J gene TRBJ1-1; D remains unclear. Germline loops: CDR1 KGHDR, CDR2 SFDVKD. Trimming removed 6 bases from V and 2 bases from J, with 9 bases in between. The CDR3 sequence is 13 residues long.

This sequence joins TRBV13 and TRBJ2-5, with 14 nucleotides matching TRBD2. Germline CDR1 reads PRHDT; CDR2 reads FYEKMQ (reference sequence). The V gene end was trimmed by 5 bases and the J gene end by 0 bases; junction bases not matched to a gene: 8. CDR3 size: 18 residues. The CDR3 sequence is CASSAGTSGGSYQETQYF. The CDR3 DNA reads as TGTGCCAGCAGCGCGGGGACTAGCGGGGGCTCGTACCAAGAGACCCAGTACTTC.

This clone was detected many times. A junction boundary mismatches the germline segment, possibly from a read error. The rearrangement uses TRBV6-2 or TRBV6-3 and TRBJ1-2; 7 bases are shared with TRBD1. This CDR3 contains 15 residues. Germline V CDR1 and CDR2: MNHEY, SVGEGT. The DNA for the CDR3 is TGTGCCAGCAGTAACTCCCGACAGGGCCTCTATGGCTACACCTTC. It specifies CASSNSRQGLYGYTF.

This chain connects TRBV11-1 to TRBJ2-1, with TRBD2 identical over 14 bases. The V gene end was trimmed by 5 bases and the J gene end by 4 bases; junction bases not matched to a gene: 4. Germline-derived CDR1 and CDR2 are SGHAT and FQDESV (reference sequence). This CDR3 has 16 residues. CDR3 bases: TGTGCCAGCAGCCTGGGACTAGCGGGGGATTACAATGAGCAGTTCTTC. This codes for CASSLGLAGDYNEQFF.

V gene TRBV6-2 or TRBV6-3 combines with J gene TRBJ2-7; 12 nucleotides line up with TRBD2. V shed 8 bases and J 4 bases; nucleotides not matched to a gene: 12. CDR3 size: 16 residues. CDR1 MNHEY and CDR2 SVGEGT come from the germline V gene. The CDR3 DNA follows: TGTGCCAGCGGCCGGCTAGCGGGGGGGCCGTATTACGAGCAGTACTTC. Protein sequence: CASGRLAGGPYYEQYF.

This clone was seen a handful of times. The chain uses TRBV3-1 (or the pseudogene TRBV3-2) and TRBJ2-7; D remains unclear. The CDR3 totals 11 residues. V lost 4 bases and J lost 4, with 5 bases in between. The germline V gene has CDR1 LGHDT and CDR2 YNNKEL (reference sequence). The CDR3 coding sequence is TGTGCCAGCAGCCTAAATTACGAGCAGTACTTC. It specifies CASSLNYEQYF.

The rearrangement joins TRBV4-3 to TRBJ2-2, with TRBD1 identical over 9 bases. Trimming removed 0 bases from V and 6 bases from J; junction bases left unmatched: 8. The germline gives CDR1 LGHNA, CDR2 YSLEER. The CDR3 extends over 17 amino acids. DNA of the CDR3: TGCGCCAGCAGCCAAGATCTCTGGACAGGGGACTCCGGGGAGCTGTTTTTT. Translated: CASSQDLWTGDSGELFF.

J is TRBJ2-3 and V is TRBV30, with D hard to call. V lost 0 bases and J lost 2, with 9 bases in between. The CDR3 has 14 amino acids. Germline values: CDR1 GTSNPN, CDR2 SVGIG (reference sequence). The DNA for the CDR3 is TGTGCCTGGAGTGTTAATCTCCCCACAGATACGCAGTATTTT. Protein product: CAWSVNLPTDTQYF.

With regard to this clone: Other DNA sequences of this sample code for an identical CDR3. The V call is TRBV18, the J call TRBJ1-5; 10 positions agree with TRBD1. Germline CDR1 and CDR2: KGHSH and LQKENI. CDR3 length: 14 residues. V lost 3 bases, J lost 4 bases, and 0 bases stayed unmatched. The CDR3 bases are TGTGCCAGCTCACCGGGACAGGGGAATCAGCCCCAGCATTTT. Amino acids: CASSPGQGNQPQHF.

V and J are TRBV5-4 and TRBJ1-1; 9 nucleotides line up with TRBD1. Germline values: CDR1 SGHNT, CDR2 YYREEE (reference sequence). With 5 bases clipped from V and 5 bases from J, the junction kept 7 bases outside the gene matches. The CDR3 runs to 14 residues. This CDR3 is CASRLTGGPTEAFF. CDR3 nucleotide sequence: TGTGCCAGCAGGCTAACAGGGGGCCCGACTGAAGCTTTCTTT.